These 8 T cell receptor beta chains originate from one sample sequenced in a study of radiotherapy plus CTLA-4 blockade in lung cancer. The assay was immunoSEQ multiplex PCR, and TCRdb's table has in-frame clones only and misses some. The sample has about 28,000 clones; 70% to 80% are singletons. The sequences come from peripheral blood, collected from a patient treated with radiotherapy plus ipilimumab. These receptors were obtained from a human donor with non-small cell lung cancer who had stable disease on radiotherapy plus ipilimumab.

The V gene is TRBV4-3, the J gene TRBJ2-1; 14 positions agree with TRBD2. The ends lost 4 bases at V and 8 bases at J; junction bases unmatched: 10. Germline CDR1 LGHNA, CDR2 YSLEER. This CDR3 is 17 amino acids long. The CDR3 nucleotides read TGCGCCAGCAGCCGGAATATGGGACTAGCGGGGGTCGATGAGCAGTTCTTC. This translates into CASSRNMGLAGVDEQFF.

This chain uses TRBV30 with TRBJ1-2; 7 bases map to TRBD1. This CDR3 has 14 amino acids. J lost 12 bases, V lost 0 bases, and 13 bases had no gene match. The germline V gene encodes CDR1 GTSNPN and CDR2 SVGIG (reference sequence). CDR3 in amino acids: CAWSVSRETGKNTF. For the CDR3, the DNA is TGTGCCTGGAGTGTAAGTCGAGAGACAGGGAAGAACACCTTC.

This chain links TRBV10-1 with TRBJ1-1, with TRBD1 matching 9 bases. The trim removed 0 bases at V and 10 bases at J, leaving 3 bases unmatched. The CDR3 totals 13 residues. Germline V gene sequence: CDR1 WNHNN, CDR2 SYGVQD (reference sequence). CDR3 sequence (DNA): TGCGCCAGCAGTGAGTCGGGGACAGGGAGAGCTTTCTTT. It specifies CASSESGTGRAFF.

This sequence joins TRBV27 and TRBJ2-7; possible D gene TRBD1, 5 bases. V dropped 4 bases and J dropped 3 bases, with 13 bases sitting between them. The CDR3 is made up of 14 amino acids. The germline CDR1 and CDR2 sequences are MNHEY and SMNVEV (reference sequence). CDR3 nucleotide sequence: TGTGCCAGCAGTTCCAACAGGTTTTTCTACGAGCAGTACTTC. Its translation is CASSSNRFFYEQYF.

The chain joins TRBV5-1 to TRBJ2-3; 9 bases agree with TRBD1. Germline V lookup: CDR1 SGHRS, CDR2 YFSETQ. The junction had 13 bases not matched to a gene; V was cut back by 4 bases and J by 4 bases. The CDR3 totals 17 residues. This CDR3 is CASSVTPGQGSADTQYF. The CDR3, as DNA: TGCGCCAGCAGCGTAACGCCGGGACAGGGTTCCGCAGATACGCAGTATTTT.

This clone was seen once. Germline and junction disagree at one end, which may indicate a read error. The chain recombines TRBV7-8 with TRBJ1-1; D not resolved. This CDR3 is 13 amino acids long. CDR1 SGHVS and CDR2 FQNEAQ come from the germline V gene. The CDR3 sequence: CASRLSGNTEAFF. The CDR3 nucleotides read TGTGCCAGCCGCTTATCGGGGAACACTGAAGCTTTCTTT.

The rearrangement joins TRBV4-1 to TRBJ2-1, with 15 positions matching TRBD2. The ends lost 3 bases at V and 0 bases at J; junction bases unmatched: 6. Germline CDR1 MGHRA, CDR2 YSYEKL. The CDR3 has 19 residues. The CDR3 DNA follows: TGCGCCAGCAGCCATCTCGGGACTAGCGGGGGGTCCTCCTACAATGAGCAGTTCTTC. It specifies CASSHLGTSGGSSYNEQFF.

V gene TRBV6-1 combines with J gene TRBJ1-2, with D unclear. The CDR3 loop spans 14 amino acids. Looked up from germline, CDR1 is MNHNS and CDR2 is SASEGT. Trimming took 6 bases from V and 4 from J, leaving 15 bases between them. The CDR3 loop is CASSPIGESYGYTF. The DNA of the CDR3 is TGTGCCAGCAGCCCGATCGGGGAGAGCTATGGCTACACCTTC.